The entry below gives a single TCR beta chain sequence along with its context. Its antigen specificity is not known. No base quality values were provided; no much bigger clone lies one nucleotide off. Genomic DNA was extracted from sorted cells for sequencing of the TCRbeta CDR3 region. TCRbeta CDR3 regions were sequenced using the immunoSEQ Assay. Here the immuneACCESS table is served through TCRdb, limited to in-frame sequences with V and J called. Missing clones are a known gap in these copies; in checked studies unresolved V genes cover under half, and the rest lacks a known reason. The sample includes about 64,000 clones, with 80% to 90% observed a single time. Of the sample, roughly an eighth is held by the ten largest clones. This sample is part of a study of OX40 agonist ivuxolimab in advanced cancers. Turning to the overall study: Ivuxolimab, which targeted the costimulatory receptor OX40 (CD134), was an agonistic, fully human IgG2 monoclonal antibody. Of the roughly 51 patients in dose escalation, around 19 had hepatocellular carcinoma, about 15 had melanoma, 9 had renal cell carcinoma and 9 had head and neck cancer. Prior anti-PD-1, anti-PD-L1 or anti-CTLA-4 therapy was permitted, and checkpoint inhibitors had been received by roughly two fifths of dose-escalation patients. Intravenous ivuxolimab was administered to patients every 2 weeks at six dose levels: 0.01, 0.1, 0.3, 1.5, 3 and 10 mg/kg. In the dose-escalation cohort, 75% to 85% of patients were male, and the mean age was approximately 60 years with a range of roughly 20 to 80. The purpose of peripheral TCRbeta sequencing was to test whether ivuxolimab changed TCR sequence diversity and led to clonal T-cell expansion. Partial responses occurred in three dose-escalation patients: two with cutaneous melanoma and one with hepatocellular carcinoma. The monotherapy dose-escalation portion (N = 52 patients) of the phase I ivuxolimab trial is reported in the paper. Paper-wide results and their limitations: After ivuxolimab, CD8+ T cells had more expanded clones than CD4+ T cells on average. The antigen specificity of the peripheral T cells that underwent clonal expansion was not determined. Low levels of normalized T-cell clonal expansion were also shown by some nonresponding patients. In the 0.1-3.0 mg/kg groups, partial responders had among the lowest normalized peripheral clonal expansion, particularly in CD8+ T cells. At doses of 0.1 to 3.0 mg/kg, clonal expansion of both CD4+ and CD8+ T cells in blood was seen between baseline and week 6.

The trial excluded patients who had a history of autoimmune disease or who were on systemic immunosuppression. In every dose cohort, peripheral blood was drawn for TCR sequencing at baseline, cycle 4 day 1, and cycle 7 day 1. Samples were obtained from an open-label, multicenter, first-in-human phase I dose-escalation trial of ivuxolimab. The trial enrolled adults with locally advanced or metastatic head and neck squamous cell, hepatocellular, melanoma or renal cell carcinoma. CD4+ and CD8+ T cells were sorted separately from peripheral blood before TCR sequencing. Including the terminal cysteine and phenylalanine, the CDR3 comprises 16 residues. The only DNA kept is the CDR3, 48 bases in frame from the first base. According to the germline V gene (reference sequence), CDR1 reads PRHDT and CDR2 reads FYEKMQ. Unmatched junction bases come to 6, with V trimmed by 2 bases and J by 3 bases.

The sample was CD4+ or CD8+ T cells sorted from blood, taken in a trial of the OX40 agonist ivuxolimab. The source of this sequence is an adult with an advanced solid tumor such as melanoma, head and neck, liver or kidney cancer. The chain is made from TRBV13 and TRBJ2-3, and 9 junction bases match TRBD2. The CDR3 in this case is CASSLTVAGVTDTQYF. The sequenced DNA is TGTGCCAGCAGCTTAACCGTAGCGGGAGTAACAGATACGCAGTATTTT.